This T cell receptor beta chain was recovered during a study of T cell responses to AZD1222 COVID-19 vaccine. On the study more broadly: Second-dose recipients at about 4 or about 12 weeks were treated as one pooled group.

J gave up 2 bases and V 3 bases, and 5 bases lay outside the gene matches. The CDR3 is 16 residues long. Germline V gives CDR1 KGHDR, CDR2 SFDVKD. Some clones are missing from TCRdb's copy, which holds only in-frame ones; the method was immunoSEQ multiplex PCR. The table has about 170,000 clones, approximately 95% seen once. With regard to this clone: What it binds is not known.

Whole-study findings and limits: Donors were mostly white British, more females; clonal diversity possibly underestimated. Baseline serology detected seropositivity in only 6 or 7 AZD1222 recipients. Breadth and depth of Spike-specific TCRs rose after two AZD1222 doses.

This specimen was peripheral blood, taken on day 0 of AZD1222 vaccination. This sequence was found in an adult in good health. The chain recombines TRBV24-1 with TRBJ2-2; 7 nucleotides match TRBD1. The CDR3 bases are TGTGCCACCAGTGATGGGACAGCGTCCAACACCGGGGAGCTGTTTTTT. Translation: CATSDGTASNTGELFF.